Shown below are 2 T cell receptor beta chains from a single sample sequenced in a study of CD8 T cells in ankylosing spondylitis. TCRdb reprocessed the 5' RACE reads with MiXCR, giving one entry per CDR3 protein. The sample lists 25,000 to 35,000 distinct CDR3 sequences, 30% occurring once. The sequenced sample consisted of synovial fluid, either unsorted or a sorted T cell fraction (not recorded which). The receptor set was obtained from a male donor with ankylosing spondylitis.

This clonotype was picked up a small number of times. The chain joins TRBV6-5 to TRBJ1-2; tentative D call: TRBD1 (6 bases). In germline, CDR1 is MNHEY, CDR2 SVGAGI. This CDR3 comprises 16 residues. The V end lost 0 bases, the J end lost 4 bases, and 15 bases lay between the germline ends. The CDR3 region is CASSYSGGLEGYGYTF. The CDR3 region has the DNA TGTGCCAGCAGTTACTCTGGGGGGCTGGAGGGCTATGGCTACACCTTC.

This clonotype was picked up a small number of times. This chain uses TRBV20-1 with TRBJ1-5; 10 positions agree with TRBD1. The CDR3 runs 15 residues. V lost 5 bases, J lost 6 bases, and 10 bases stayed unmatched. Germline CDR1 and CDR2: DFQATT and SNEGSKA (reference sequence). The CDR3, as DNA: TGCAGTGCTCCCGTGACAGGGGGCGAGGCTCAGCCCCAGCATTTT. This sequence encodes CSAPVTGGEAQPQHF.